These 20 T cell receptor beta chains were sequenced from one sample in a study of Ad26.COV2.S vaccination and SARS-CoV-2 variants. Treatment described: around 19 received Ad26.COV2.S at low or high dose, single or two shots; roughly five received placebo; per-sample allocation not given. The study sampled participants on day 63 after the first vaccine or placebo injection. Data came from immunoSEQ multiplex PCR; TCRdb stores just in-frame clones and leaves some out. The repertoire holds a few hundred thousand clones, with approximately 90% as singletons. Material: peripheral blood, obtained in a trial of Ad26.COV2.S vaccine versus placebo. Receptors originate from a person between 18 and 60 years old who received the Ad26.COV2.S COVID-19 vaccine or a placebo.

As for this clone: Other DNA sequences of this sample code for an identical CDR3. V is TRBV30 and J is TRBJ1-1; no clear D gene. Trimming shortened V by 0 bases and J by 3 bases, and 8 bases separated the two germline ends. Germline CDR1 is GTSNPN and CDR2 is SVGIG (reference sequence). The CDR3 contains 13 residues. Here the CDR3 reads CAWSVRRDTEAFF. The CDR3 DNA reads TGTGCCTGGAGTGTAAGAAGAGACACTGAAGCTTTCTTT.

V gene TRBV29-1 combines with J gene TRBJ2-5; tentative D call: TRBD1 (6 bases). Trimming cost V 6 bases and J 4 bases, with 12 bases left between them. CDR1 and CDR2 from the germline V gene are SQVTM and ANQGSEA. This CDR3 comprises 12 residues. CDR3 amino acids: CSVTGGGETQYF. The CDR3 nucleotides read TGCAGCGTGACAGGTGGGGGAGAGACCCAGTACTTC.

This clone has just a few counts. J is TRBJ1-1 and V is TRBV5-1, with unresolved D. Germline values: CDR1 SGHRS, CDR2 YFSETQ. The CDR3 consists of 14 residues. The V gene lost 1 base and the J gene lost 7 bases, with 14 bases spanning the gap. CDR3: CASSLTNYYSEAFF. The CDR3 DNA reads TGCGCCAGCAGCTTGACCAATTACTACAGTGAAGCTTTCTTT. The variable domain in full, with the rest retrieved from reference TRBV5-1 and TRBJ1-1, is KAGVTQTPRYLIKTRGQQVTLSCSPISGHRSVSWYQQTPGQGLQFLFEYFSETQRNKGNFPGRFSGRQFSNSRSEMNVSTLELGDSALYLCASSLTNYYSEAFFGQGTRLTVV.

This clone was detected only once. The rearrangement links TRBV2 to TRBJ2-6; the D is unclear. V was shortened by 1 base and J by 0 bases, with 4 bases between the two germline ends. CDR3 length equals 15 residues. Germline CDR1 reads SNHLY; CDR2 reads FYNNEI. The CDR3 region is CASSEEGSGANVLTF. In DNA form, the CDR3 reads TGTGCCAGCAGTGAAGAGGGCTCTGGGGCCAACGTCCTGACTTTC.

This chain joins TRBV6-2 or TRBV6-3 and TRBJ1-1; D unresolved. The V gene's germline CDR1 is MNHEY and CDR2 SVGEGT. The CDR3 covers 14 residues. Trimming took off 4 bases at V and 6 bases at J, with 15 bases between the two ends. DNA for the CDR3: TGTGCCAGCAGTTTCGGGAAAATGTACGCTGAAGCTTTCTTT. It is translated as CASSFGKMYAEAFF.

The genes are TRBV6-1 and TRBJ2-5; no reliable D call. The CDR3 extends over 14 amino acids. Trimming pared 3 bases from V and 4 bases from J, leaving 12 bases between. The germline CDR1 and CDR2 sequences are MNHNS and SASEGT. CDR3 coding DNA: TGTGCCAGCAGTGATCTAGAAGTCGGAGAGACCCAGTACTTC. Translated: CASSDLEVGETQYF.

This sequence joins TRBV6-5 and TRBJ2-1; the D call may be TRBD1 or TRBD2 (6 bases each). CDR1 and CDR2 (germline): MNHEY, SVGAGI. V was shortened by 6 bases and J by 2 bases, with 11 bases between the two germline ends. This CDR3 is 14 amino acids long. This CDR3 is CASREGGTYNEQFF. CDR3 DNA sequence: TGTGCCAGCAGGGAGGGGGGAACCTACAATGAGCAGTTCTTC.

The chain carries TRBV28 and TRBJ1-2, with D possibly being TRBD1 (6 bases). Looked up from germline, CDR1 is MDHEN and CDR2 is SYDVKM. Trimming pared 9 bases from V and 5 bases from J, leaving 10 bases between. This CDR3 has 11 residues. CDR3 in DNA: TGTGCCAGTGGACAGCATTATGGCTACACCTTC. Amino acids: CASGQHYGYTF.

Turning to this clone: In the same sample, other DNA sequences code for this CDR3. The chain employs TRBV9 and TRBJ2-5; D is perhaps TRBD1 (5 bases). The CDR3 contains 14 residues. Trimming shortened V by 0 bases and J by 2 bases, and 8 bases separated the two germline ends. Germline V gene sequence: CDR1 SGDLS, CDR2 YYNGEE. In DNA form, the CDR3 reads TGTGCCAGCAGCGTAGGATCAGGGCAAGAGACCCAGTACTTC. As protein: CASSVGSGQETQYF.

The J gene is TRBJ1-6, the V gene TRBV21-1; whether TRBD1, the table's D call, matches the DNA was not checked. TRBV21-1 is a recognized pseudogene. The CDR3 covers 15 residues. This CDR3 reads CASSPLGQLNSPLHF. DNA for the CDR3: TGTGCCAGCAGCCCCCTCGGACAGCTTAATTCACCCCTCCACTTT.

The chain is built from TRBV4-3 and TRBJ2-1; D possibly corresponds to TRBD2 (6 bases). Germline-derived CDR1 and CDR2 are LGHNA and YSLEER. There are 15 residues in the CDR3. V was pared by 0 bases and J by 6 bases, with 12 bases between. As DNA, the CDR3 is TGCGCCAGCAGCCAAGAATCCGGGGGACGCAATGAGCAGTTCTTC. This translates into CASSQESGGRNEQFF.

DNA of the CDR3: TGTGCCAGTACCTCGAGGGGACAGGGGGGAAACACTGAAGCTTTCTTT. This gives the protein CASTSRGQGGNTEAFF. This sequence joins TRBV19 and TRBJ1-1, with 11 bases identical to TRBD1. The trim removed 7 bases at V and 2 bases at J, leaving 9 bases unmatched. The CDR3 has 16 residues. Germline V gene lookup returns CDR1 LNHDA and CDR2 SQIVND (reference sequence).

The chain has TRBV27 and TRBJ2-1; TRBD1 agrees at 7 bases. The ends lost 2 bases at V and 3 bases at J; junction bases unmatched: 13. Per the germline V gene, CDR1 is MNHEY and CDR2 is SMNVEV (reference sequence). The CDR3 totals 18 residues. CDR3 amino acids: CASSLIPGRTGLYNEQFF. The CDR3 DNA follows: TGTGCCAGCAGTTTAATCCCCGGGCGGACAGGCCTCTACAATGAGCAGTTCTTC.

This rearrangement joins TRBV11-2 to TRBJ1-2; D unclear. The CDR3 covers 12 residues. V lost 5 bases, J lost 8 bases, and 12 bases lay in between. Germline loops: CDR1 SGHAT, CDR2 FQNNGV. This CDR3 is CASSVGGVGYTF. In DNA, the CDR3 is TGTGCCAGCAGCGTGGGAGGAGTCGGCTACACCTTC. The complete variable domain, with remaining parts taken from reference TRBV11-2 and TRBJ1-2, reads EAGVAQSPRYKIIEKRQSVAFWCNPISGHATLYWYQQILGQGPKLLIQFQNNGVVDDSQLPKDRFSAERLKGVDSTLKIQPAKLEDSAVYLCASSVGGVGYTFGSGTRLTVV.

CDR3: CASRGQGPYEQYF. The CDR3 DNA reads TGTGCCAGCAGGGGACAGGGTCCCTACGAGCAGTACTTC. J is TRBJ2-7 and V is TRBV14, with 9 bases lining up with TRBD1. V shed 6 bases, J shed 2 bases, and the junction held 2 bases outside the gene matches. The CDR3 has 13 amino acids. Germline V gene sequence: CDR1 SGHDN, CDR2 FVKESK.

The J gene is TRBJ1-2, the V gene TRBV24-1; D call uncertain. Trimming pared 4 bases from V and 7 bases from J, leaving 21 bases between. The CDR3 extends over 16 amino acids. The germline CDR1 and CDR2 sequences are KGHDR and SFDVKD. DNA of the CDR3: TGTGCCACCAGTGACGGGGTAGACCCGCCCCCCGTTGGCTACACCTTC. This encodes CATSDGVDPPPVGYTF.

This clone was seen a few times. Written as DNA, the CDR3 is TGTGCCAGCAGCGTTCCAGGGTTCACTGAAGCTTTCTTT. Translating it yields CASSVPGFTEAFF. The chain employs TRBV9 and TRBJ1-1; a weak D match, TRBD1 (5 bases). The V end was cut by 2 bases, the J end by 4 bases, with 9 bases between. Germline V gives CDR1 SGDLS, CDR2 YYNGEE. The CDR3 is 13 amino acids.

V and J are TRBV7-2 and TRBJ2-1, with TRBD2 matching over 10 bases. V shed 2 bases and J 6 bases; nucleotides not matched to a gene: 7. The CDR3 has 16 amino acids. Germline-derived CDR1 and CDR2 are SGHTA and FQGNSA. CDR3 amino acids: CASSLSSGGGFNEQFF. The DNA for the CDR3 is TGTGCCAGCAGCTTATCCAGCGGGGGGGGATTCAATGAGCAGTTCTTC. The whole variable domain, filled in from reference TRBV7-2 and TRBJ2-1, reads GAGVSQSPSNKVTEKGKDVELRCDPISGHTALYWYRQSLGQGLEFLIYFQGNSAPDKSGLPSDRFSAERTGGSVSTLTIQRTQQEDSAVYLCASSLSSGGGFNEQFFGPGTRLTVL.

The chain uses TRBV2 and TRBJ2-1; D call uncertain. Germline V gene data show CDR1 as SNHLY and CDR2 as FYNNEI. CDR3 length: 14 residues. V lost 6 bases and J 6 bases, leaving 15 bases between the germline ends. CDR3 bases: TGTGCCAGCAGCCGGGCCCCCGGCAGCAATGAGCAGTTCTTC. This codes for CASSRAPGSNEQFF.

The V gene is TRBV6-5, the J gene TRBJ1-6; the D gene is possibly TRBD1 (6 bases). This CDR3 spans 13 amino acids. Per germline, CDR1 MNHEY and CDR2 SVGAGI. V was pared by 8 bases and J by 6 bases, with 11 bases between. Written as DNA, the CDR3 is TGTGCCAGCCGGGACACAGTTAATTCACCCCTCCACTTT. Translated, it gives CASRDTVNSPLHF.